The 3 T cell receptor beta chains below come from one sample, sequenced in a study of blood T cell repertoires in COVID-19. Measured with immunoSEQ multiplex PCR; TCRdb has only the in-frame clones, and not every one. The sample lists over 65,000 clones, roughly 90% seen once, with 7% to 8.5% in the top ten. The sequenced material came from peripheral blood. Every receptor here comes from a man aged 25 to 45 with acute or convalescent COVID-19.

DNA for the CDR3: TGTGCCAGCAGCTTAGAGACTCTTAATTCACCCCTCCACTTT. This encodes CASSLETLNSPLHF. The chain is built from TRBV7-9 and TRBJ1-6; D unresolved. CDR1 and CDR2 (germline): SEHNR, FQNEAQ (reference sequence). Trimming took 1 base from V and 6 from J, leaving 7 bases between them. CDR3 length: 14 residues.

The chain links TRBV7-9 to TRBJ1-2; D ambiguous. The germline CDR1 and CDR2 sequences are SEHNR and FQNEAQ (reference sequence). CDR3 size: 12 residues. V lost 10 bases to trimming and J lost 4 bases, with 13 bases between them. This chain's CDR3 is CAISGEGYGYTF. Here the CDR3 DNA reads TGTGCCATCTCAGGAGAGGGCTATGGCTACACCTTC.

The chain uses TRBV13 and TRBJ2-2; tentative D call: TRBD2 (5 bases). The germline V and J ends were trimmed by 6 bases and 2 bases, with 10 bases remaining between them. This CDR3 region has 14 residues. Germline CDR1 is PRHDT and CDR2 is FYEKMQ (reference sequence). The CDR3 region is CASRGGRNTGELFF. The CDR3 region has the DNA TGTGCCAGCAGGGGTGGGAGAAACACCGGGGAGCTGTTTTTT. Using reference TRBV13 and TRBJ2-2 for the parts outside the CDR3, the full variable domain is AAGVIQSPRHLIKEKRETATLKCYPIPRHDTVYWYQQGPGQDPQFLISFYEKMQSDKGSIPDRFSAQQFSDYHSELNMSSLELGDSALYFCASRGGRNTGELFFGEGSRLTVL.